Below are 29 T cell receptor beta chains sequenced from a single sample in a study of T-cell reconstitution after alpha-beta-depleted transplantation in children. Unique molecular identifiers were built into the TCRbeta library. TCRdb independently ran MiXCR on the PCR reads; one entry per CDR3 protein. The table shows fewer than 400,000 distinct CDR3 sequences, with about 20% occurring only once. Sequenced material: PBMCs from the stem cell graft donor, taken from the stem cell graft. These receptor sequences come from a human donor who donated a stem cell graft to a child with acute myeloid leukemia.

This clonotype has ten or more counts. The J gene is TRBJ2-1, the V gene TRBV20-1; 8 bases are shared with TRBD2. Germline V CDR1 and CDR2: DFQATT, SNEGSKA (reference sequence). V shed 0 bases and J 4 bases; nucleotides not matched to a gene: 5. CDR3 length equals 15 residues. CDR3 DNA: TGCAGTGCTAGAGAACTAGCGGACCCGTACAATGAGCAGTTCTTC. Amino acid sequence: CSARELADPYNEQFF.

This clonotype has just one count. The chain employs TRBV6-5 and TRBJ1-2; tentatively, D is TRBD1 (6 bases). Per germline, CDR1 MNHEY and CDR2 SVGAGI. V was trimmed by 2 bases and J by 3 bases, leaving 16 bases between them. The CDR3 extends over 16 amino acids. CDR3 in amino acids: CASSYTMGRGHYGYTF. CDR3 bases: TGTGCCAGCAGTTACACCATGGGCAGGGGACACTATGGCTACACCTTC.

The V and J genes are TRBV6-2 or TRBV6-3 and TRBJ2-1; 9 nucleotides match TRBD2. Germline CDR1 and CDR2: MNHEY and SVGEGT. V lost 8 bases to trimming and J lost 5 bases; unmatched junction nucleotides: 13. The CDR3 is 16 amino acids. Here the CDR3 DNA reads TGTGCCAGCGCACCCATCTCTAGCGGGAAGCACAATGAGCAGTTCTTC. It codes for CASAPISSGKHNEQFF.

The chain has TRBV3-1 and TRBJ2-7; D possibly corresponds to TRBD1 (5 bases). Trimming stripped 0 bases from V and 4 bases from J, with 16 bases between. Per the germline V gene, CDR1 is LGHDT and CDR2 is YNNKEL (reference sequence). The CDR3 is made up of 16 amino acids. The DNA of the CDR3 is TGTGCCAGCAGCCAAGAAGGGGATGGAATAAATTACGAGCAGTACTTC. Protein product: CASSQEGDGINYEQYF.

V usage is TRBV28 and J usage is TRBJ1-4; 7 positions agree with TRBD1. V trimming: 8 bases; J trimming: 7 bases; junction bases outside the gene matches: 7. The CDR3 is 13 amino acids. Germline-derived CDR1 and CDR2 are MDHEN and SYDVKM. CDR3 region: CASRRQGGEKLFF. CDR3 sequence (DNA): TGTGCCAGCCGGAGACAGGGAGGTGAAAAACTGTTTTTT.

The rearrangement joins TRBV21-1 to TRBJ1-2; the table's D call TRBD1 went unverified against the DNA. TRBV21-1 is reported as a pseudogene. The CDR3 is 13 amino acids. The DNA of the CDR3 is TGTGCCAGCAGCCGGTTCCGCGGGGCTGGCTACACCTTC. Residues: CASSRFRGAGYTF.

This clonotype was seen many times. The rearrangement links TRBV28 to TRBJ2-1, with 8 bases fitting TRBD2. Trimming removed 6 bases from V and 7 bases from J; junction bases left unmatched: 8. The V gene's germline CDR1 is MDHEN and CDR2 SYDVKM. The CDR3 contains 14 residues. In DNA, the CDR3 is TGTGCCAGCAGACTACCGGGAGGGATTAATGAGCAGTTCTTC. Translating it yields CASRLPGGINEQFF.

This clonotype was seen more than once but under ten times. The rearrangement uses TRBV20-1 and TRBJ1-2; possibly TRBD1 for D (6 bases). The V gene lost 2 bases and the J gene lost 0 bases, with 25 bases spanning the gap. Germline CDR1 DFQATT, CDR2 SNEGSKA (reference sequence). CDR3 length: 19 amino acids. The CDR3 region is CSARSDSYPLSLANYGYTF. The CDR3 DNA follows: TGCAGTGCTAGATCGGACAGCTACCCACTATCTCTTGCTAACTATGGCTACACCTTC.

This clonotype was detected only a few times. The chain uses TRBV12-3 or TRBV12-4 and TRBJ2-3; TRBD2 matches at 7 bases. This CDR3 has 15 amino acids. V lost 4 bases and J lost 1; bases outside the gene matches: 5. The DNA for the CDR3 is TGTGCCAGCAGTTGGTCGGCGGGGGGCACAGATACGCAGTATTTT. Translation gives CASSWSAGGTDTQYF.

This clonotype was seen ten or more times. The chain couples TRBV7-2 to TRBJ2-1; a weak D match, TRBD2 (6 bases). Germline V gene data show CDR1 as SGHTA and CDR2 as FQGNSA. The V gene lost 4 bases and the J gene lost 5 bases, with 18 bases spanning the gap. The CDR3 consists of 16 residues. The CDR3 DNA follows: TGTGCCAGCAGCTCCCCATCGGGAGCGTGGAACAATGAGCAGTTCTTC. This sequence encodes CASSSPSGAWNNEQFF.

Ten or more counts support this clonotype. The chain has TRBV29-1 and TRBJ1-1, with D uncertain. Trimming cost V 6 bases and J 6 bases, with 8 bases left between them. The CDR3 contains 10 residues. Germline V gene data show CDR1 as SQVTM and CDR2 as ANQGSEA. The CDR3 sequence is CSVKTPEAFF. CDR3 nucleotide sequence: TGCAGCGTCAAGACCCCTGAAGCTTTCTTT.

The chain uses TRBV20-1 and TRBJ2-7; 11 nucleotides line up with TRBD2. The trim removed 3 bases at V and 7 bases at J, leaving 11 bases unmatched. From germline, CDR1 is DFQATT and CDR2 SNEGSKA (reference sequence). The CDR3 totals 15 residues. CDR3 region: CSASGQASGGREQYF. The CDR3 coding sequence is TGCAGTGCTAGTGGGCAGGCTAGCGGGGGGCGGGAGCAGTACTTC.

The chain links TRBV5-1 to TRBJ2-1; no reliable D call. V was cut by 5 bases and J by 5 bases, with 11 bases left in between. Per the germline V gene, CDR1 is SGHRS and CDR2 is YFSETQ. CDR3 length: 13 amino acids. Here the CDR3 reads CASRENSHNEQFF. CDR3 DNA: TGCGCCAGCAGGGAAAACAGCCACAATGAGCAGTTCTTC.

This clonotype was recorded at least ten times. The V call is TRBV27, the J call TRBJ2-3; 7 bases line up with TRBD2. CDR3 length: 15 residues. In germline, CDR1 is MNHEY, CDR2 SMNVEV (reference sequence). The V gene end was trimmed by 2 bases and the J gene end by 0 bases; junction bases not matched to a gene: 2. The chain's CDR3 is CASSLPGGSTDTQYF. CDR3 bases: TGTGCCAGCAGTTTACCGGGAGGAAGCACAGATACGCAGTATTTT.

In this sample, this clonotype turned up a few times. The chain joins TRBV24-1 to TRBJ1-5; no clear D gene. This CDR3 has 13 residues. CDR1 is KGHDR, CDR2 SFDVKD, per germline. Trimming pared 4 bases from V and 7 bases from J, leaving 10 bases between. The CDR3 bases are TGTGCCACCAGTGAGGTTGGTGTACAGCCCCAGCATTTT. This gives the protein CATSEVGVQPQHF.

CDR3: CSASGTGFRDTQYF. Here the CDR3 DNA reads TGCAGTGCTAGCGGGACAGGGTTTAGAGATACGCAGTATTTT. The genes are TRBV20-1 and TRBJ2-3; 9 bases line up with TRBD1. CDR3 length: 14 amino acids. The J segment lost 5 bases and the V segment lost 3 bases, leaving 6 bases of the junction unmatched. Germline V lookup: CDR1 DFQATT, CDR2 SNEGSKA (reference sequence).

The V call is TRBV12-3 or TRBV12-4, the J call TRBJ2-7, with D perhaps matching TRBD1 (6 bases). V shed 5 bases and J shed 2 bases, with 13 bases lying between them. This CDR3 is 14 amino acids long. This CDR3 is CASSLRQAAYEQYF. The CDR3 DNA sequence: TGTGCCAGCAGTCTTCGACAGGCAGCCTACGAGCAGTACTTC.

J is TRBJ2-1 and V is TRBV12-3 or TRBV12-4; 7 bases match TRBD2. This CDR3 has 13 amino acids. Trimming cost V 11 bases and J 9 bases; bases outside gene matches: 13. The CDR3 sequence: CACSPGRGGEQFF. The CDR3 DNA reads TGTGCCTGCTCTCCGGGACGCGGGGGTGAGCAGTTCTTC.

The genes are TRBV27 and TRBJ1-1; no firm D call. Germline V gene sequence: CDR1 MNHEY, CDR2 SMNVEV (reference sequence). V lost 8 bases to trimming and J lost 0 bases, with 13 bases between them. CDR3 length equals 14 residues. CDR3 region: CASALGSLNTEAFF. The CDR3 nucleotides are TGTGCCAGCGCGTTGGGCAGTCTGAACACTGAAGCTTTCTTT.

In nucleotides, the CDR3 is TGCGCCAGCAGCCAAGATTTCCGGTCCTACGAGCAGTACTTC. The encoded protein is CASSQDFRSYEQYF. The V and J genes are TRBV4-3 and TRBJ2-7; no reliable D call. The germline V gene encodes CDR1 LGHNA and CDR2 YSLEER. This CDR3 comprises 14 residues. V shed 0 bases and J shed 1 base, with 7 bases lying between them.

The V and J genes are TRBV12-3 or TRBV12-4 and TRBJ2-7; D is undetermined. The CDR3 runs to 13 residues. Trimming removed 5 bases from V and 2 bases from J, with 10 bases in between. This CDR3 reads CASSPRTTYEQYF. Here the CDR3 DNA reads TGTGCCAGCAGTCCTCGGACCACCTACGAGCAGTACTTC.

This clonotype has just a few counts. DNA for the CDR3: TGTGCCAGTAGTATCGCCGGGAGTAACACAGATACGCAGTATTTT. The encoded protein is CASSIAGSNTDTQYF. The genes are TRBV19 and TRBJ2-3; a weak D match, TRBD2 (6 bases). This CDR3 is built from 15 residues. Germline loops: CDR1 LNHDA, CDR2 SQIVND (reference sequence). V dropped 3 bases and J dropped 2 bases, with 12 bases sitting between them.

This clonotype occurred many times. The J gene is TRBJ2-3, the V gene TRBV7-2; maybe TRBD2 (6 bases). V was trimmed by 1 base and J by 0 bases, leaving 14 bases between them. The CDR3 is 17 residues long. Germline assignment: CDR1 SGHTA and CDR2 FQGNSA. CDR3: CASSLVVPAGSTDTQYF. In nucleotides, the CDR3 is TGTGCCAGCAGCTTAGTAGTTCCAGCGGGCAGCACAGATACGCAGTATTTT.

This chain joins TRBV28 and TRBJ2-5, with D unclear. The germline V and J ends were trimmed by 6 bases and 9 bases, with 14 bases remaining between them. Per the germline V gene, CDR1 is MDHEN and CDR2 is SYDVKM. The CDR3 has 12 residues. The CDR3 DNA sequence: TGTGCCAGCAGCTATGAGCAGCTGGCCCAGTACTTC. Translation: CASSYEQLAQYF.

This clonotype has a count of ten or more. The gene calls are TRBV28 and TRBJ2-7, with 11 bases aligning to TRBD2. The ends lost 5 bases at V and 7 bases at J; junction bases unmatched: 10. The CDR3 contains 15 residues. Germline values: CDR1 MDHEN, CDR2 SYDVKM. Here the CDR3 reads CASSPMTSGVSEQYF. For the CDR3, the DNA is TGTGCCAGCAGTCCCATGACTAGCGGGGTCTCTGAGCAGTACTTC.

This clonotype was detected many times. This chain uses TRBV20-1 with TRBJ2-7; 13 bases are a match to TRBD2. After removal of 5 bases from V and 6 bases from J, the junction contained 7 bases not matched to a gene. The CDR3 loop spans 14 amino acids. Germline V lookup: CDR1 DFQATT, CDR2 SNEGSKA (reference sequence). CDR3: CSAGLLAGGPEQYF. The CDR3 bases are TGCAGTGCTGGACTACTAGCGGGAGGGCCCGAGCAGTACTTC.

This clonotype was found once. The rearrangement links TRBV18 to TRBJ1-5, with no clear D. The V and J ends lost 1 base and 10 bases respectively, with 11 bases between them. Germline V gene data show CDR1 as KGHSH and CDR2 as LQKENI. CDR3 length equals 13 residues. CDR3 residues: CASSPRSGSPQHF. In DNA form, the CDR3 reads TGTGCCAGCTCACCACGGTCGGGTTCACCCCAGCATTTT.

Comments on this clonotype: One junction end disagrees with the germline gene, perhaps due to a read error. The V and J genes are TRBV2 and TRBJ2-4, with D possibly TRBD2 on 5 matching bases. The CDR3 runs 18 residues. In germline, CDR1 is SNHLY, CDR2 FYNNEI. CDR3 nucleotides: TGTACCAGCAGTTTTAGAGGGAGAGAACGCGTAGCCAAAAACATTCAGTACTTC. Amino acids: CTSSFRGRERVAKNIQYF.

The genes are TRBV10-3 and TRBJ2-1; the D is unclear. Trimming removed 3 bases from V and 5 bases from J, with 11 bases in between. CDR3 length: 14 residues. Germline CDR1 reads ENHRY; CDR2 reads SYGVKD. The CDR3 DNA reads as TGTGCCATCAGTGATTCGGAGTCAGACAATGAGCAGTTCTTC. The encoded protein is CAISDSESDNEQFF.